These 32 T cell receptor beta chains were all obtained from the same sample, sequenced in a study of T cells after posttransplantation cyclophosphamide. The assay was immunoSEQ multiplex PCR, and TCRdb's table has in-frame clones only and misses some. The table lists 25,000 to 30,000 clones, with no singletons. Sequenced: PBMCs. The receptor source for this set is a woman aged 60-75 years in good health, CMV-negative, and a related stem cell transplant donor.

Note on this clone: A much larger clone is a single base away; this may be a read error. V usage is TRBV6-2 or TRBV6-3 and J usage is TRBJ2-7, with 8 bases lining up with TRBD2. The CDR3 is made up of 15 amino acids. With 6 bases clipped from V and 8 bases from J, the junction kept 15 bases outside the gene matches. The germline CDR1 and CDR2 sequences are MNHEY and SVGEGT. The CDR3 DNA reads as TGTGCCAGCAGGAGACTAGCGAACTCGGGACACCAGCAGTACTTC. The encoded protein is CASRRLANSGHQQYF.

This clone was picked up many times. The rearrangement links TRBV6-5 to TRBJ1-1, with 10 bases identical to TRBD1. The CDR3 totals 15 residues. Trimming cost V 1 base and J 5 bases; bases outside gene matches: 4. Germline CDR1 and CDR2: MNHEY and SVGAGI. CDR3 nucleotides: TGTGCCAGCAGTTACTTGGGACAGGGGAGGACTGAAGCTTTCTTT. Residues: CASSYLGQGRTEAFF.

This clone appeared many times. This sequence joins TRBV27 and TRBJ1-4; 8 bases are shared with TRBD1. V was pared by 10 bases and J by 6 bases, with 10 bases of the junction left unmatched. Germline CDR1 and CDR2: MNHEY and SMNVEV (reference sequence). The CDR3 sequence is 14 residues long. CDR3 residues: CATAFGQGYEKLFF. The CDR3 DNA follows: TGTGCCACCGCCTTCGGACAGGGATATGAAAAACTGTTTTTT.

The chain carries TRBV7-2 and TRBJ2-5; the match to TRBD2 covers 10 bases. Germline CDR1 is SGHTA and CDR2 is FQGNSA. Germline trimming cut 2 bases from V and 4 bases from J; bases unmatched to any gene: 4. This CDR3 is 15 amino acids long. The DNA of the CDR3 is TGTGCCAGCAGCTTAAGCGGGGGGGCCCTAGAGACCCAGTACTTC. Translating it yields CASSLSGGALETQYF.

In its sample, this clone was seen many times. The chain links TRBV4-3 to TRBJ2-7, with 11 bases identical to TRBD2. Looked up from germline, CDR1 is LGHNA and CDR2 is YSLEER. This CDR3 has 16 amino acids. Unmatched junction bases numbered 7, after V lost 4 bases and J lost 2 bases. The CDR3: CASSRLLAGDTYEQYF. The DNA for the CDR3 is TGCGCCAGCAGCCGCTTACTAGCGGGGGATACCTACGAGCAGTACTTC.

This clone was observed a handful of times. V is TRBV15 and J is TRBJ2-5, with D possibly matching TRBD2 (6 bases). Germline V lookup: CDR1 LNHNV, CDR2 YYDKDF (reference sequence). The CDR3 runs 13 residues. The germline V and J ends were trimmed by 5 bases and 5 bases, with 12 bases remaining between them. The CDR3 spells CATSREAGETQYF. CDR3 DNA: TGTGCCACCAGCCGCGAGGCGGGGGAGACCCAGTACTTC.

Many counts were recorded for this clone. The CDR3 loop is CASSFNGPVEQYF. CDR3 nucleotides: TGTGCCAGCAGCTTTAACGGTCCCGTAGAGCAGTACTTC. The chain is built from TRBV7-2 and TRBJ2-7; D ambiguous. The CDR3 sequence is 13 residues long. Germline V gene sequence: CDR1 SGHTA, CDR2 FQGNSA. V lost 3 bases to trimming and J lost 7 bases, with 13 bases between them. Full variable domain (outside the CDR3, taken from reference TRBV7-2 and TRBJ2-7): GAGVSQSPSNKVTEKGKDVELRCDPISGHTALYWYRQSLGQGLEFLIYFQGNSAPDKSGLPSDRFSAERTGGSVSTLTIQRTQQEDSAVYLCASSFNGPVEQYFGPGTRLTVT.

This clone showed up many times. The chain's CDR3 is CASKGQFNEKLFF. In nucleotides, the CDR3 is TGTGCCAGTAAGGGACAGTTTAATGAAAAACTGTTTTTT. The V call is TRBV19, the J call TRBJ1-4; TRBD1 matches at 7 bases. With 7 bases clipped from V and 4 bases from J, the junction kept 3 bases outside the gene matches. This CDR3 has 13 amino acids. Germline lookup yields CDR1 LNHDA and CDR2 SQIVND (reference sequence). The complete variable domain, with remaining parts taken from reference TRBV19 and TRBJ1-4, reads DGGITQSPKYLFRKEGQNVTLSCEQNLNHDAMYWYRQDPGQGLRLIYYSQIVNDFQKGDIAEGYSVSREKKESFPLTVTSAQKNPTAFYLCASKGQFNEKLFFGSGTQLSVL.

This clone was found many times. The chain has TRBV27 and TRBJ2-7, with D possibly being TRBD1 (6 bases). Germline V CDR1 and CDR2: MNHEY, SMNVEV (reference sequence). The V end was cut by 3 bases, the J end by 5 bases, with 11 bases between. The CDR3 sequence is 13 residues long. CDR3 coding DNA: TGTGCCAGCAGTTTGTGGACAGCCGACGAGCAGTACTTC. Amino acids: CASSLWTADEQYF.

This clone was counted many times. This rearrangement joins TRBV6-5 to TRBJ2-7; maybe TRBD2 (6 bases). The V and J ends lost 6 bases and 7 bases respectively, with 19 bases between them. The CDR3 consists of 14 residues. CDR1 and CDR2 from the germline V gene are MNHEY and SVGAGI. The DNA for the CDR3 is TGTGCCAGCAGCCCGGGACTTTTCCTACGAGAGCAGTACTTC. This encodes CASSPGLFLREQYF.

This clone was detected many times. The chain carries TRBV15 and TRBJ1-3; D perhaps matches TRBD1 (5 bases). The CDR3 length is 16 residues. Germline-derived CDR1 and CDR2 are LNHNV and YYDKDF (reference sequence). V was trimmed by 0 bases and J by 3 bases, leaving 12 bases between them. Here the CDR3 DNA reads TGTGCCACCAGCAGAGATCAGTCAGGGTATGGAAACACCATATATTTT. It translates to CATSRDQSGYGNTIYF.

Many counts were recorded for this clone. The rearrangement links TRBV5-4 to TRBJ1-2; 9 positions agree with TRBD1. V lost 3 bases to trimming and J lost 4 bases; unmatched junction nucleotides: 4. The CDR3 contains 14 residues. Germline-derived CDR1 and CDR2 are SGHNT and YYREEE (reference sequence). CDR3 nucleotides: TGTGCCAGCAGCTCCCGACAGGGGGTCTATGGCTACACCTTC. This codes for CASSSRQGVYGYTF.

Ten or more counts support this clone. J is TRBJ2-3 and V is TRBV5-1; 13 bases are a match to TRBD2. The CDR3 covers 17 residues. Germline V lookup: CDR1 SGHRS, CDR2 YFSETQ. V lost 0 bases to trimming and J lost 5 bases; unmatched junction nucleotides: 6. CDR3 in amino acids: CASSLGLAGGREDTQYF. CDR3 bases: TGCGCCAGCAGCTTGGGACTAGCGGGAGGCCGGGAAGATACGCAGTATTTT.

This clone was counted ten times or more. This rearrangement joins TRBV7-2 to TRBJ2-2; D is unclear. V lost 5 bases, J lost 3 bases, and 4 bases lay in between. Germline-derived CDR1 and CDR2 are SGHTA and FQGNSA. This CDR3 has 12 amino acids. CDR3 in DNA: TGTGCCAGCAGCCAGGACACCGGGGAGCTGTTTTTT. Translation: CASSQDTGELFF. Supplemented by reference TRBV7-2 and TRBJ2-2, the full variable domain reads GAGVSQSPSNKVTEKGKDVELRCDPISGHTALYWYRQSLGQGLEFLIYFQGNSAPDKSGLPSDRFSAERTGGSVSTLTIQRTQQEDSAVYLCASSQDTGELFFGEGSRLTVL.

In this sample, this clone turned up many times. The chain joins TRBV6-2 or TRBV6-3 to TRBJ2-1, with D hard to call. Trimming removed 6 bases from V and 10 bases from J, with 10 bases in between. This CDR3 contains 11 residues. CDR1 and CDR2 (germline): MNHEY, SVGEGT. In DNA, the CDR3 is TGTGCCAGCAGCCCCTCTAGGGAGCAGTTCTTC. Amino acid sequence: CASSPSREQFF.

This clone has ten or more counts. The V gene is TRBV15, the J gene TRBJ1-5; D may be TRBD1 (5 bases). CDR1 and CDR2 (germline): LNHNV, YYDKDF (reference sequence). The length of the CDR3 is 14 residues. The V end was cut by 0 bases, the J end by 6 bases, with 9 bases between. The CDR3 nucleotides are TGTGCCACCAGCAGAGAGGCGGGGGGTCAGCCCCAGCATTTT. It specifies CATSREAGGQPQHF.

This clone was detected ten times or more. The J gene is TRBJ2-1, the V gene TRBV19; D unclear. The ends were cut back, 3 bases at V and 9 bases at J, with 18 bases in the middle. This CDR3 region has 15 residues. Per germline, CDR1 LNHDA and CDR2 SQIVND (reference sequence). CDR3 sequence: CASSISSIVRGEQFF. The CDR3 coding sequence is TGTGCCAGTAGTATTAGTAGTATCGTTCGTGGTGAGCAGTTCTTC.

This clone was recorded a few times. V and J are TRBV25-1 and TRBJ2-3, with 7 bases fitting TRBD1. The germline V gene encodes CDR1 MGHDK and CDR2 SYGVNS. The CDR3 is 15 amino acids. Trimming at V came to 5 bases and at J to 0 bases, leaving 5 bases not matched to a gene. Here the CDR3 reads CASSTRQGSTDTQYF. CDR3 in DNA: TGTGCCAGCAGTACACGACAGGGAAGCACAGATACGCAGTATTTT.

There are many counts of this clone. The V and J genes are TRBV7-9 and TRBJ2-7; TRBD1 aligns across 10 bases. With 3 bases clipped from V and 6 bases from J, the junction kept 11 bases outside the gene matches. CDR1 is SEHNR, CDR2 FQNEAQ, per germline (reference sequence). This CDR3 has 16 amino acids. The CDR3 region has the DNA TGTGCCAGCAGCTTCGGCCGGGACAGGGGAGTTGGCGAGCAGTACTTC. Its translation is CASSFGRDRGVGEQYF. The variable domain in full, completed from reference TRBV7-9 and TRBJ2-7, reads DTGVSQNPRHKITKRGQNVTFRCDPISEHNRLYWYRQTLGQGPEFLTYFQNEAQLEKSRLLSDRFSAERPKGSFSTLEIQRTEQGDSAMYLCASSFGRDRGVGEQYFGPGTRLTVT.

This clone was recorded at least ten times. The chain couples TRBV28 to TRBJ2-1; maybe TRBD1 (5 bases). The germline CDR1 and CDR2 sequences are MDHEN and SYDVKM. Trimming stripped 10 bases from V and 4 bases from J, with 11 bases between. This CDR3 contains 12 residues. The CDR3 DNA reads TGTGCCACCAAGGGGCCTTACAATGAGCAGTTCTTC. It yields the protein CATKGPYNEQFF.

This clone was counted many times. The chain links TRBV5-6 to TRBJ2-7; D perhaps matches TRBD2 (5 bases). CDR1 SGHDT and CDR2 YYEEEE come from the germline V gene. The germline V and J ends were trimmed by 4 bases and 2 bases, with 7 bases remaining between them. The CDR3 is 12 amino acids. CDR3 in amino acids: CASSLGAYEQYF. The CDR3 region has the DNA TGTGCCAGCAGCCTCGGGGCCTACGAGCAGTACTTC.

In its sample, this clone was seen many times. The V gene is TRBV14, the J gene TRBJ2-7, with 9 bases identical to TRBD1. The CDR3 is 14 amino acids. V lost 4 bases, J lost 7 bases, and 8 bases stayed unmatched. Per germline, CDR1 SGHDN and CDR2 FVKESK. The CDR3 nucleotides read TGTGCCAGCAGCCTTACCCGGGACAGGGCTGAGCAGTACTTC. Protein sequence: CASSLTRDRAEQYF.

This clone has at least ten counts. V usage is TRBV28 and J usage is TRBJ1-2, with 11 bases lining up with TRBD1. Germline V gene sequence: CDR1 MDHEN, CDR2 SYDVKM. The length of the CDR3 is 14 residues. V lost 8 bases to trimming and J lost 5 bases; unmatched junction nucleotides: 7. CDR3 protein: CASQRDRGRYGYTF. The CDR3, as DNA: TGTGCCAGCCAAAGGGACAGGGGGAGATATGGCTACACCTTC.

This clone was seen ten or more times. The chain is built from TRBV12-3 or TRBV12-4 and TRBJ1-5; D possibly corresponds to TRBD1 (6 bases). Trimming removed 5 bases at V and 0 bases at J, with 8 bases between. This CDR3 contains 14 residues. The CDR3 spells CASSRTDSNQPQHF. In nucleotides, the CDR3 is TGTGCCAGCAGTCGGACAGATAGCAATCAGCCCCAGCATTTT.

The chain combines TRBV9 with TRBJ1-6; D is ambiguous. Trimming removed 0 bases from V and 10 bases from J, with 14 bases in between. Germline lookup yields CDR1 SGDLS and CDR2 YYNGEE. The CDR3 loop spans 15 amino acids. CDR3 loop: CASSVGVFTGSPLHF. The CDR3 DNA follows: TGTGCCAGCAGCGTAGGGGTCTTTACCGGGTCACCCCTCCACTTT.

In this sample, this clone turned up many times. This rearrangement joins TRBV5-1 to TRBJ1-2; the D gene is possibly TRBD1 (6 bases). Germline V lookup: CDR1 SGHRS, CDR2 YFSETQ. Trimming removed 4 bases from V and 9 bases from J, with 16 bases in between. The CDR3 runs to 13 residues. The CDR3 is CASSADTGLSYTF. The CDR3 DNA reads as TGCGCCAGCAGCGCTGACACAGGGCTGAGCTACACCTTC.

In its sample, this clone was seen many times. The chain joins TRBV7-7 to TRBJ2-7; 8 bases fit TRBD2. Germline-derived CDR1 and CDR2 are SSHAT and FNYEAQ (reference sequence). V was pared by 5 bases and J by 3 bases, with 9 bases of the junction left unmatched. This CDR3 region has 15 residues. CDR3 nucleotides: TGTGCCAGCAGCCCGGGACTAGACTGGGTCTACGAGCAGTACTTC. Amino acids: CASSPGLDWVYEQYF. Full variable domain (missing parts from reference TRBV7-7 and TRBJ2-7): GAGVSQSPRYKVTKRGQDVTLRCDPISSHATLYWYQQALGQGPEFLTYFNYEAQPDKSGLPSDRFSAERPEGSISTLTIQRTEQRDSAMYRCASSPGLDWVYEQYFGPGTRLTVT.

In its sample, this clone was seen a few times. This chain uses TRBV7-8 with TRBJ2-3, with D hard to call. The germline V and J ends were trimmed by 4 bases and 5 bases, with 7 bases remaining between them. The CDR3 is 12 amino acids. Per the germline V gene, CDR1 is SGHVS and CDR2 is FQNEAQ. The CDR3 sequence: CASSSALDTQYF. In DNA form, the CDR3 reads TGTGCCAGCAGCTCCGCACTAGATACGCAGTATTTT.

The table lists this clone with a few counts. The chain carries TRBV4-1 and TRBJ2-3; the match to TRBD2 covers 12 bases. V shed 5 bases and J 6 bases; nucleotides not matched to a gene: 12. The germline gives CDR1 MGHRA, CDR2 YSYEKL. This CDR3 has 17 residues. CDR3 in DNA: TGCGCCAGCAGCTACCGATCGACTAGCGGGAGTTCTGATACGCAGTATTTT. Translating it yields CASSYRSTSGSSDTQYF.

This clone was recorded many times. The chain carries TRBV5-1 and TRBJ1-4; D not certain. Trimming cost V 4 bases and J 8 bases, with 15 bases left between them. The CDR3 is 14 residues long. The germline gives CDR1 SGHRS, CDR2 YFSETQ. CDR3 loop: CASSRDPGAEKLFF. In nucleotides, the CDR3 is TGCGCCAGCAGCCGTGATCCAGGAGCCGAAAAACTGTTTTTT.

This clone was detected many times. The chain has TRBV6-5 and TRBJ1-2, with D unclear. V was shortened by 2 bases and J by 4 bases, with 8 bases between the two germline ends. The CDR3 length is 13 residues. Germline assignment: CDR1 MNHEY and CDR2 SVGAGI. The CDR3 region is CASSYNFIYGYTF. CDR3 sequence (DNA): TGTGCCAGCAGTTACAACTTCATCTATGGCTACACCTTC.

This clone showed up many times. This chain links TRBV7-2 with TRBJ2-3, with 14 bases that match TRBD2. In germline, CDR1 is SGHTA, CDR2 FQGNSA. The junction had 2 bases not matched to a gene; V was cut back by 3 bases and J by 0 bases. The CDR3 has 17 residues. The CDR3 loop is CASSFRLAGGSTDTQYF. In nucleotides, the CDR3 is TGTGCCAGCAGCTTCCGACTAGCGGGGGGGAGCACAGATACGCAGTATTTT.